This record looks at one TCR beta chain sequence and its context. These data originate in a study of early T cells in non-severe SARS-CoV-2 infection. At the level of the study: Investigators sequenced bulk RNA drawn from unsorted whole blood, and chains remained unpaired.

Attachment of unique molecular identifiers was made to individual cDNA molecules. Using its own MiXCR run on the 5' RACE reads, TCRdb lists one record per CDR3 protein. The sample has about 48,000 distinct CDR3 sequences, approximately 9.8% seen once. Germline CDR1 reads MNHNS; CDR2 reads SASEGT. The germline V and J ends were trimmed by 0 bases and 4 bases, with 10 bases remaining between them. The length of the CDR3 is 15 residues. The V gene is TRBV6-1, the J gene TRBJ1-3; D possibly corresponds to TRBD1 (5 bases). This clonotype was sampled from an adult who was a healthcare worker with PCR-confirmed SARS-CoV-2 infection or an uninfected control (not recorded which). Input material: whole blood. The CDR3 DNA reads as TGTGCCAGCAGTGAAGCGGGAGGACAAGGAAACACCATATATTTT. This translates into CASSEAGGQGNTIYF.